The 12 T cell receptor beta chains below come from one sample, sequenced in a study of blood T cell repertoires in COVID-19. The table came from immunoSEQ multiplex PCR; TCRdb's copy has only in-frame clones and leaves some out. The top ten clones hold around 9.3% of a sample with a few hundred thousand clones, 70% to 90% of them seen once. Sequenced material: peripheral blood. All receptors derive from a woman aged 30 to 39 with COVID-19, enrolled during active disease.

CDR3 protein: CASSSPPSYNEQFF. In DNA, the CDR3 is TGTGCCAGCAGCTCTCCCCCGTCCTACAATGAGCAGTTCTTC. V gene TRBV5-4 combines with J gene TRBJ2-1, with D unclear. The ends were cut back, 3 bases at V and 1 base at J, with 8 bases in the middle. This CDR3 has 14 residues. Germline V gene data show CDR1 as SGHNT and CDR2 as YYREEE (reference sequence).

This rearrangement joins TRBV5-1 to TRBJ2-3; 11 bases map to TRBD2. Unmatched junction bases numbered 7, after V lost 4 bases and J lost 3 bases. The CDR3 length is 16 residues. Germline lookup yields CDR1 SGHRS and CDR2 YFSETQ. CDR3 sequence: CASSATSGSKTDTQYF. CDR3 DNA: TGCGCCAGCAGCGCAACTAGCGGGAGTAAGACAGATACGCAGTATTTT.

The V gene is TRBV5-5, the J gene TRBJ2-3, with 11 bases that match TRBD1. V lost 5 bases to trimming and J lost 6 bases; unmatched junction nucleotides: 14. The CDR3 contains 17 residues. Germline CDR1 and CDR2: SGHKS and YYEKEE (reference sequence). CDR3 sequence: CASRAHWTGGVMDTQYF. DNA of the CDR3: TGTGCCAGCAGGGCGCATTGGACAGGGGGCGTCATGGATACGCAGTATTTT.

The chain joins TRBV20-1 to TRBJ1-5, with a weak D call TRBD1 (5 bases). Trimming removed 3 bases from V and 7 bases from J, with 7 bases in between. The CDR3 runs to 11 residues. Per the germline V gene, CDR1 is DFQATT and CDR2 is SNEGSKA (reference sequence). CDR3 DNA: TGCAGTGCTAGGGCAGGGCAGCCCCAGCATTTT. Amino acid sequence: CSARAGQPQHF.

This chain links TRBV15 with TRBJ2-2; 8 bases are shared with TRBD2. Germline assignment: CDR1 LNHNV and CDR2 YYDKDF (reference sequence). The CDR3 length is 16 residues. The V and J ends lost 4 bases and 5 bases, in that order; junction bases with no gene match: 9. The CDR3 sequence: CATSIPGTRPTGELFF. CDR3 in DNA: TGTGCCACCAGCATACCCGGGACTAGGCCGACCGGGGAGCTGTTTTTT.

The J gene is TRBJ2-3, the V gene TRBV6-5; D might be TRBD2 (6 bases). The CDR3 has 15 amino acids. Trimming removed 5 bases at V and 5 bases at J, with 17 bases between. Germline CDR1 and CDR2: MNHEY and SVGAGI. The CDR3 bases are TGTGCCAGCAGTAGAGGGACTCGGGGCGGAGATACGCAGTATTTT. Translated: CASSRGTRGGDTQYF.

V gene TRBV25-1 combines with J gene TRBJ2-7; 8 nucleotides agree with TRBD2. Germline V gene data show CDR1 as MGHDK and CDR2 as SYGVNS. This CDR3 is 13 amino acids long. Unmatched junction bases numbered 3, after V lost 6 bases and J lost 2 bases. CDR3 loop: CASSPGGAYEQYF. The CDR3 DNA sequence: TGTGCCAGCAGCCCCGGGGGGGCCTACGAGCAGTACTTC.

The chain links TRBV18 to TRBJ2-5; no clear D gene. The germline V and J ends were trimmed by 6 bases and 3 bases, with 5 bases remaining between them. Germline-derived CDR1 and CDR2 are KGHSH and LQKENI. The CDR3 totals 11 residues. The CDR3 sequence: CASSLEETQYF. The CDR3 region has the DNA TGTGCCAGCTCGCTAGAAGAGACCCAGTACTTC.

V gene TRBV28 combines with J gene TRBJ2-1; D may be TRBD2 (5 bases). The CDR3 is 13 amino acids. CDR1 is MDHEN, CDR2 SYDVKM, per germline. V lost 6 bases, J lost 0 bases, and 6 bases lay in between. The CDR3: CASSTSSYNEQFF. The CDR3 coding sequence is TGTGCCAGCAGCACTAGCTCCTACAATGAGCAGTTCTTC.

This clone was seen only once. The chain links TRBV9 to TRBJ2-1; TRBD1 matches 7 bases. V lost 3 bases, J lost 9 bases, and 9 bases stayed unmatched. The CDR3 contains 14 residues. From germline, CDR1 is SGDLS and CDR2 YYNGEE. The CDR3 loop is CASSAGGSLGEQFF. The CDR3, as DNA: TGTGCCAGCAGCGCAGGGGGATCTCTGGGTGAGCAGTTCTTC.

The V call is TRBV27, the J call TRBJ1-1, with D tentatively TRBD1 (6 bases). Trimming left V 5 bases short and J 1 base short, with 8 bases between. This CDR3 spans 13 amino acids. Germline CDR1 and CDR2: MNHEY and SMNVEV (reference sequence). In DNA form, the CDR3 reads TGTGCCAGCAGTAAGACAGGGAACACTGAAGCTTTCTTT. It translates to CASSKTGNTEAFF.

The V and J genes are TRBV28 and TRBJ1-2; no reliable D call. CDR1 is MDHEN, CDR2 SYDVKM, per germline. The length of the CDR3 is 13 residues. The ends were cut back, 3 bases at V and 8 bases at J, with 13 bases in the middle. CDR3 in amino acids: CASSLPRQRGYTF. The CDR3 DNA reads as TGTGCCAGCAGTTTGCCTCGACAACGCGGCTACACCTTC.